This note documents a single T cell receptor (beta chain) sequence. The PCR used 60 Vbeta and 13 Jbeta primers. Profiled with immunoSEQ multiplex PCR; TCRdb holds only in-frame clones, not every one. The sample records more than 95,000 clones, 60% to 85% being singletons. CDR3 length equals 14 residues. Germline loops: CDR1 MNHNY, CDR2 SVGAGI (reference sequence). With 2 bases removed from V and 0 bases from J, the gap between germline ends came to 6 bases. This sample was taken from a study of cytomegalovirus exposure and HLA in healthy donors. The J gene is TRBJ2-3, the V gene TRBV6-6, with unresolved D. Sequencing used PBMCs. This receptor was identified in a male donor in good health and CMV-seronegative. The CDR3 DNA reads TGTGCCAGCAGTTACCGGTATAGCACAGATACGCAGTATTTT. This translates into CASSYRYSTDTQYF.